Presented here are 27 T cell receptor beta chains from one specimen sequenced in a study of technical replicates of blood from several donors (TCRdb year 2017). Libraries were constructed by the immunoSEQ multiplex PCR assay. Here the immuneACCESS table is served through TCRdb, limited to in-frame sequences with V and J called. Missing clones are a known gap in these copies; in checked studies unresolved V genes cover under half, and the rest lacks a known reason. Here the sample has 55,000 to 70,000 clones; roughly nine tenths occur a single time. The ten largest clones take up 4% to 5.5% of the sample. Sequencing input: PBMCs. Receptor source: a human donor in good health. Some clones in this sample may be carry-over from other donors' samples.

The CDR3 region has the DNA TGCGCCAGCAGCCAAGGACAGGGACGGACCGGGGAGCTGTTTTTT. Amino acids: CASSQGQGRTGELFF. The chain is built from TRBV4-1 and TRBJ2-2, with TRBD1 identical over 7 bases. This CDR3 contains 15 residues. Trimming at V came to 1 base and at J to 5 bases, leaving 4 bases not matched to a gene. CDR1 and CDR2 from the germline V gene are MGHRA and YSYEKL.

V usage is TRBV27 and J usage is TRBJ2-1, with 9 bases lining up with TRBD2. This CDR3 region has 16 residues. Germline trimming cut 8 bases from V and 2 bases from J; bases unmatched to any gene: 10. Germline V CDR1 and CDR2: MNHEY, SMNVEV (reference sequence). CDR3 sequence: CASGSSGSGAYNEQFF. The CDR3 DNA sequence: TGTGCCAGCGGGAGTAGCGGGAGTGGGGCCTACAATGAGCAGTTCTTC.

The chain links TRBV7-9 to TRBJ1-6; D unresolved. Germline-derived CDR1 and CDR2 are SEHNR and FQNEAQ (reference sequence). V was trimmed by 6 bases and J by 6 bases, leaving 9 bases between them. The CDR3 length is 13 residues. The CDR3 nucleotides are TGTGCCAGCAGGAAGAACAGTAATTCACCCCTCCACTTT. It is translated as CASRKNSNSPLHF.

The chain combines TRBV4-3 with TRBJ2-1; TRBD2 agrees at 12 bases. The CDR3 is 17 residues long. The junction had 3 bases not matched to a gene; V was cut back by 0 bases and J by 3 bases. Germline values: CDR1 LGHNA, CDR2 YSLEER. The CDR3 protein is CASSQDLTSGSYNEQFF. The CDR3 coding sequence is TGCGCCAGCAGCCAAGATCTGACTAGCGGGAGCTACAATGAGCAGTTCTTC.

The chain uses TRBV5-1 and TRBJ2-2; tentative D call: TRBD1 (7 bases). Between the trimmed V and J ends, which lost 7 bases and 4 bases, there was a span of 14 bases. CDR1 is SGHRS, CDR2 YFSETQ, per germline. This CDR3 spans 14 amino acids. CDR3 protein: CASEVQGGTGELFF. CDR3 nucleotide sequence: TGCGCCAGCGAGGTGCAGGGGGGCACCGGGGAGCTGTTTTTT.

The DNA of the CDR3 is TGTGCCAGCAGCTTGGGACTAGCGGGAGCCTACGAGCAGTACTTC. This sequence encodes CASSLGLAGAYEQYF. The chain uses TRBV5-6 and TRBJ2-7; 12 bases are a match to TRBD2. Germline loops: CDR1 SGHDT, CDR2 YYEEEE. V shed 0 bases and J 2 bases; nucleotides not matched to a gene: 0. The CDR3 loop spans 15 amino acids. The whole variable domain, remainder taken from reference TRBV5-6 and TRBJ2-7, is DAGVTQSPTHLIKTRGQQVTLRCSPKSGHDTVSWYQQALGQGPQFIFQYYEEEERQRGNFPDRFSGHQFPNYSSELNVNALLLGDSALYLCASSLGLAGAYEQYFGPGTRLTVT.

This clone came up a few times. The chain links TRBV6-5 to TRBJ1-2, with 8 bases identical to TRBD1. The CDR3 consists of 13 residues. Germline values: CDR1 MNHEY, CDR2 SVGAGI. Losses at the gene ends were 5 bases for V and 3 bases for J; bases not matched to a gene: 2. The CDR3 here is CASSRQGYYGYTF. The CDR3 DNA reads TGTGCCAGCAGTCGACAGGGGTACTATGGCTACACCTTC.

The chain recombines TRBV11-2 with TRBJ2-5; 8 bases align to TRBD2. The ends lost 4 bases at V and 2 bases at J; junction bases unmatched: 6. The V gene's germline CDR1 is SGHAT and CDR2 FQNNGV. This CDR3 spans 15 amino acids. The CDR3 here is CASSSISGTQETQYF. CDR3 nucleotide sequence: TGTGCCAGCAGCTCAATTAGCGGGACTCAAGAGACCCAGTACTTC.

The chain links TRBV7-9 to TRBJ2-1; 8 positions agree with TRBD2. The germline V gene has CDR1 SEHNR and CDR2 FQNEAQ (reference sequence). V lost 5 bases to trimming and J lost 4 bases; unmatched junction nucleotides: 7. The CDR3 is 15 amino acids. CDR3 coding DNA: TGTGCCAGCAGCCCTAGCGGGCCTGGGTACAATGAGCAGTTCTTC. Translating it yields CASSPSGPGYNEQFF.

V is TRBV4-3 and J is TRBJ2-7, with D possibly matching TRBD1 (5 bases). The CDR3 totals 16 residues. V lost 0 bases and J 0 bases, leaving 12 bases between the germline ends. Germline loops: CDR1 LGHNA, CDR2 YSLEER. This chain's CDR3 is CASSQDPQTVSYEQYF. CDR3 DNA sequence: TGCGCCAGCAGCCAAGATCCCCAGACAGTCTCCTACGAGCAGTACTTC.

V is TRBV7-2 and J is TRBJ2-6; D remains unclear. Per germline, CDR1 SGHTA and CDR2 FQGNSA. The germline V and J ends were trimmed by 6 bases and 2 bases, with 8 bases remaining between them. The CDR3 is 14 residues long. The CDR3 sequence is CASRIRAGANVLTF. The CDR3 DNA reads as TGTGCCAGCAGGATTCGGGCTGGGGCCAACGTCCTGACTTTC.

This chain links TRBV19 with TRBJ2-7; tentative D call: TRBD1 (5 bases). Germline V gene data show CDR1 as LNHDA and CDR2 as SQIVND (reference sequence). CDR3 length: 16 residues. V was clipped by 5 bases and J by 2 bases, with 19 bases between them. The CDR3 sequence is CASSSTLSREPYEQYF. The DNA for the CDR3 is TGTGCCAGTAGTTCCACGCTTTCCAGGGAACCCTACGAGCAGTACTTC.

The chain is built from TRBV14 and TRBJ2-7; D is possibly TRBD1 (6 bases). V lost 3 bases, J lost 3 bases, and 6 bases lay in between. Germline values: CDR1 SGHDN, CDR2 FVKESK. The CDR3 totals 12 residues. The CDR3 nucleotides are TGTGCCAGCAGCCACAGGGGCTACGAGCAGTACTTC. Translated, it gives CASSHRGYEQYF.

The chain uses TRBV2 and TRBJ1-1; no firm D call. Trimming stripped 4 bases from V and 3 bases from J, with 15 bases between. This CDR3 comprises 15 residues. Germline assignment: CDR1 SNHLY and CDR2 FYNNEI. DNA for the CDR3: TGTGCCAGCAGTGTCAACACAGTGAAATACACTGAAGCTTTCTTT. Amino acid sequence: CASSVNTVKYTEAFF.

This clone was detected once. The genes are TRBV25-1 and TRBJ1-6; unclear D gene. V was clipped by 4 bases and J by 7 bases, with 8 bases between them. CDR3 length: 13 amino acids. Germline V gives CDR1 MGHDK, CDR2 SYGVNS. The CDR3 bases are TGTGCCAGCAGTGCAACAGAGAATTCACCCCTCCACTTT. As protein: CASSATENSPLHF.

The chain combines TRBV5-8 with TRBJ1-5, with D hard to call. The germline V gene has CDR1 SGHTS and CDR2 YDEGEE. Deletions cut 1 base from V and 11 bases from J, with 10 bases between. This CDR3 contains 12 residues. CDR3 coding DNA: TGTGCCAGCAGCTTGTACGGGTTGGCCCAGCATTTT. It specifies CASSLYGLAQHF.

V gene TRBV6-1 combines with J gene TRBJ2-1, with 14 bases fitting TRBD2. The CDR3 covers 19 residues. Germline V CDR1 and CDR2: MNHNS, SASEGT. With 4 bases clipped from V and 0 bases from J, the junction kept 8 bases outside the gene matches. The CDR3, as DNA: TGTGCCAGCAGTGGGGGACTAGCGGGAGTAATAAGCTCCTACAATGAGCAGTTCTTC. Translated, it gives CASSGGLAGVISSYNEQFF.

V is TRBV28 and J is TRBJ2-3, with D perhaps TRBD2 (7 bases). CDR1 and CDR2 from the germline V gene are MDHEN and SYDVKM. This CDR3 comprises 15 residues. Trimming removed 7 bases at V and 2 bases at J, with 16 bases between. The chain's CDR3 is CASTTGGGDTDTQYF. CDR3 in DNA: TGTGCCAGCACCACGGGGGGCGGGGACACAGATACGCAGTATTTT.

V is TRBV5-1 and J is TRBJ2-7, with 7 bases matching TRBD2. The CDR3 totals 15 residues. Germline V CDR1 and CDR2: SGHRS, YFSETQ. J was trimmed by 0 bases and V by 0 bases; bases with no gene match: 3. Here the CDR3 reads CASSLGGGSSYEQYF. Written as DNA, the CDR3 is TGCGCCAGCAGCTTGGGGGGCGGGAGCTCCTACGAGCAGTACTTC.

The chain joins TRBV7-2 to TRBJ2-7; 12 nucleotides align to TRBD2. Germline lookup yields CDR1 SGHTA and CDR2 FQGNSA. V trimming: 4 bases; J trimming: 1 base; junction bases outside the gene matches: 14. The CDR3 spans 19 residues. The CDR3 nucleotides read TGTGCCAGCAGCTCCCACAGACCGGGGACTAGCGGGCGTTCCTACGAGCAGTACTTC. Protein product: CASSSHRPGTSGRSYEQYF.

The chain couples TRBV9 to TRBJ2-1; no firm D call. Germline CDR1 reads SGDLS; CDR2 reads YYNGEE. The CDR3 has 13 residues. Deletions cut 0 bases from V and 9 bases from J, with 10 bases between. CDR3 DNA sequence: TGTGCCAGCAGCGTAGCGAGCCCCGGTGAGCAGTTCTTC. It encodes CASSVASPGEQFF.

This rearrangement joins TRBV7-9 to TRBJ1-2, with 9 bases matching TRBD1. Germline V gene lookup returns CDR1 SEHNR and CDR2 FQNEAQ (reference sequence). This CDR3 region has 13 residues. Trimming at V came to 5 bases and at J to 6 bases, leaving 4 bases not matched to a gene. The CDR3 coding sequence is TGTGCCAGCAGCCCGACAGGGGGTAATGGCTACACCTTC. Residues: CASSPTGGNGYTF.

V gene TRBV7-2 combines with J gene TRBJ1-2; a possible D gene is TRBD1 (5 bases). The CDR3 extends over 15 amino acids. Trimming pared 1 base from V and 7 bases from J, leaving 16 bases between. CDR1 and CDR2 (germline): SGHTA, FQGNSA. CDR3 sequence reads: CASSLENFGGGGYTF. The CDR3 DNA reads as TGTGCCAGCAGCTTAGAAAATTTTGGGGGGGGTGGCTACACCTTC.

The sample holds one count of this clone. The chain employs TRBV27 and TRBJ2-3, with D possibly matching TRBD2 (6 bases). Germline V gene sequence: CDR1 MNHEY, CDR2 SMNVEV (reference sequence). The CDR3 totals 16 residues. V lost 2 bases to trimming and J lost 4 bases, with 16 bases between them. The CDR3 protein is CASSLQGATGADTQYF. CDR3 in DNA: TGTGCCAGCAGTTTACAGGGCGCCACGGGAGCAGATACGCAGTATTTT.

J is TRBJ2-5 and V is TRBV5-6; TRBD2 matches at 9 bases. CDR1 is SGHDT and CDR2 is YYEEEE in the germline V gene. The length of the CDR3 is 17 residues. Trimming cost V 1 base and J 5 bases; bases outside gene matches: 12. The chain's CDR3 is CASSLRRIAGERETQYF. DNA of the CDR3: TGTGCCAGCAGCTTGCGGCGGATAGCGGGAGAGAGGGAGACCCAGTACTTC.

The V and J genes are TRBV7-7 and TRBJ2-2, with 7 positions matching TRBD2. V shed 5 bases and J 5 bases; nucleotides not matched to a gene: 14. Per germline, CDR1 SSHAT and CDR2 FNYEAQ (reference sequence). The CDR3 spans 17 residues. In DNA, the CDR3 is TGTGCCAGCAGCCGCCGTTCCGGTGCGGGAGTAACCGGGGAGCTGTTTTTT. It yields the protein CASSRRSGAGVTGELFF.

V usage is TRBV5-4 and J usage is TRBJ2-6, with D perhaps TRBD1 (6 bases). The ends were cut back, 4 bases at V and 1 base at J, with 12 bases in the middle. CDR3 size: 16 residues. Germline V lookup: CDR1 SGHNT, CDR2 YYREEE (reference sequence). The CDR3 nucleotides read TGTGCCAGCAGCCAAGGGGGACAATCTGGGGCCAACGTCCTGACTTTC. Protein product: CASSQGGQSGANVLTF.